The 5 T cell receptor beta chains presented below share a single source sample, sequenced in a study of metastatic and nonmetastatic thyroid tumors. Among the patients, none had received any treatment before thyroid surgery. TCRdb re-called the PCR reads with MiXCR. Of about 93,000 clones in the sample, roughly 13% were seen once. Material: blood. These receptors originate from a female donor with papillary thyroid cancer or a benign thyroid nodule (not recorded which). Some clones in this sample may be carry-over from other donors' samples.

The table lists this clone with many counts. V and J are TRBV6-2 or TRBV6-3 and TRBJ1-1; D gene unclear. Germline V gives CDR1 MNHEY, CDR2 SVGEGT. This CDR3 spans 17 amino acids. Trimming cost V 0 bases and J 1 base, with 15 bases left between them. CDR3 sequence reads: CASSYSRGTAKNTEAFF. The CDR3 DNA follows: TGTGCCAGCAGTTACTCCCGAGGAACAGCCAAGAACACTGAAGCTTTCTTT.

Ten or more counts support this clone. The chain carries TRBV11-2 and TRBJ2-7; 8 bases fit TRBD2. Germline CDR1 reads SGHAT; CDR2 reads FQNNGV. V trimming: 0 bases; J trimming: 6 bases; junction bases outside the gene matches: 7. CDR3 length equals 15 residues. The CDR3 sequence: CASSLDLAGSGEQYF. The CDR3 coding sequence is TGTGCCAGCAGCTTAGACCTAGCGGGTTCGGGCGAGCAGTACTTC.

This clone was picked up many times. The chain has TRBV18 and TRBJ2-7, with 9 bases fitting TRBD2. The CDR3 covers 13 residues. J gave up 6 bases and V 4 bases, and 4 bases lay outside the gene matches. Per germline, CDR1 KGHSH and CDR2 LQKENI. The CDR3 DNA sequence: TGTGCCAGCTCACTCAGCGGGAGGTCCGAGCAGTACTTC. Encoded protein: CASSLSGRSEQYF.

This clone was counted ten times or more. V usage is TRBV28 and J usage is TRBJ2-3, with D perhaps matching TRBD1 or TRBD2 (6 bases each). There are 16 residues in the CDR3. V was pared by 3 bases and J by 6 bases, with 19 bases between. Germline V gene lookup returns CDR1 MDHEN and CDR2 SYDVKM. CDR3: CASSLTRLGAADTQYF. The DNA of the CDR3 is TGTGCCAGCAGTTTGACTAGATTGGGGGCTGCGGATACGCAGTATTTT.

This clone was recorded many times. The genes are TRBV6-2 or TRBV6-3 and TRBJ1-5; D unresolved. This CDR3 region has 16 residues. V lost 2 bases to trimming and J lost 3 bases, with 14 bases between them. Looked up from germline, CDR1 is MNHEY and CDR2 is SVGEGT. The CDR3 loop is CASSYHTMGDNQPQHF. In nucleotides, the CDR3 is TGTGCCAGCAGTTACCACACCATGGGTGACAATCAGCCCCAGCATTTT.